A single sample gave rise to the 20 T cell receptor beta chains below, sequenced in a study of blood T cell repertoires in COVID-19. Libraries were prepared by immunoSEQ multiplex PCR; TCRdb keeps only in-frame clonotypes and omits some of them. In the table there are under 250,000 clones, around 82% of which are singletons. Sample: peripheral blood. The receptor source for this set is a woman in her seventies with acute or convalescent COVID-19.

The chain uses TRBV24-1 and TRBJ2-1, with 10 bases fitting TRBD2. Germline lookup yields CDR1 KGHDR and CDR2 SFDVKD. V lost 3 bases and J lost 4; bases outside the gene matches: 8. The CDR3 has 17 residues. The CDR3 nucleotides are TGTGCCACCAGTGATCGGCTAGCGGGGGTACATTACAATGAGCAGTTCTTC. This encodes CATSDRLAGVHYNEQFF.

This clone was counted between two and nine times. The V gene is TRBV6-6, the J gene TRBJ2-7, with TRBD2 identical over 11 bases. The CDR3 spans 14 residues. In germline, CDR1 is MNHNY, CDR2 SVGAGI (reference sequence). J lost 4 bases, V lost 6 bases, and 5 bases had no gene match. CDR3 sequence (DNA): TGTGCCAGCAGCAGACTAGCGGGGAGTTACGAGCAGTACTTC. Its protein is CASSRLAGSYEQYF.

The rearrangement uses TRBV18 and TRBJ2-3, with 8 bases aligning to TRBD1. CDR1 and CDR2 from the germline V gene are KGHSH and LQKENI. V trimming: 3 bases; J trimming: 1 base; junction bases outside the gene matches: 6. The CDR3 length is 16 residues. In DNA form, the CDR3 reads TGTGCCAGCTCACCGCTCCTGGGACAGGGCACAGATACGCAGTATTTT. It encodes CASSPLLGQGTDTQYF.

DNA of the CDR3: TGTGCCAGCAAGGCACAGGGCCTAGGTTCACCCCTCCACTTT. Its translation: CASKAQGLGSPLHF. This chain links TRBV2 with TRBJ1-6; D is possibly TRBD1 (6 bases). Germline V CDR1 and CDR2: SNHLY, FYNNEI. The germline V and J ends were trimmed by 7 bases and 9 bases, with 16 bases remaining between them. The CDR3 loop spans 14 amino acids.

The sample holds a few counts of this clone. This chain connects TRBV30 to TRBJ1-6; 8 nucleotides align to TRBD1. The V segment lost 2 bases and the J segment 7 bases; nucleotides outside the gene matches: 7. This CDR3 has 15 residues. Germline CDR1 is GTSNPN and CDR2 is SVGIG (reference sequence). The CDR3 reads CAWSQDRARNSPLHF. The CDR3 coding sequence is TGTGCCTGGAGTCAGGACAGGGCTCGGAATTCACCCCTCCACTTT.

The chain is built from TRBV24-1 and TRBJ1-5; D call uncertain. V lost 3 bases to trimming and J lost 6 bases, with 11 bases between them. CDR3 length equals 14 residues. Germline CDR1 and CDR2: KGHDR and SFDVKD. Written as DNA, the CDR3 is TGTGCCACCAGTGATAGAGGGCGCGTTCAGCCCCAGCATTTT. The encoded protein is CATSDRGRVQPQHF.

This chain connects TRBV28 to TRBJ1-6; TRBD1 is a possible D gene (6 bases). The length of the CDR3 is 13 residues. Trimming cost V 10 bases and J 7 bases, with 14 bases left between them. Germline V gene data show CDR1 as MDHEN and CDR2 as SYDVKM. CDR3 nucleotide sequence: TGTGCCACTCGACAGGATCTAAATTCACCCCTCCACTTT. Translating it yields CATRQDLNSPLHF.

This sequence joins TRBV7-2 and TRBJ1-6; 7 nucleotides agree with TRBD1. Germline V CDR1 and CDR2: SGHTA, FQGNSA. The CDR3 has 14 residues. V lost 5 bases, J lost 7 bases, and 5 bases stayed unmatched. In DNA, the CDR3 is TGTGCCAGCAGCACCCCAGGGGGGAATTCACCCCTCCACTTT. It encodes CASSTPGGNSPLHF.

This sequence joins TRBV5-4 and TRBJ2-5, with D perhaps matching TRBD2 (7 bases). The CDR3 extends over 15 amino acids. Germline CDR1 SGHNT, CDR2 YYREEE (reference sequence). The V and J ends lost 0 bases and 4 bases respectively, with 13 bases between them. The CDR3 protein is CASSLGEGGGETQYF. CDR3 bases: TGTGCCAGCAGCTTGGGAGAGGGGGGGGGAGAGACCCAGTACTTC.

This chain connects TRBV27 to TRBJ1-3; tentative D call: TRBD1 (6 bases). CDR1 and CDR2 from the germline V gene are MNHEY and SMNVEV (reference sequence). The length of the CDR3 is 13 residues. The germline V and J ends were trimmed by 5 bases and 3 bases, with 8 bases remaining between them. CDR3 in amino acids: CASSTQGGNTIYF. The CDR3 DNA reads as TGTGCCAGCAGTACACAGGGTGGAAACACCATATATTTT.

The chain recombines TRBV2 with TRBJ2-3, with D unclear. V was cut by 3 bases and J by 4 bases, with 5 bases left in between. Germline CDR1 reads SNHLY; CDR2 reads FYNNEI. The CDR3 is 12 amino acids. CDR3 nucleotides: TGTGCCAGCAGTGAGGGCCCAGATACGCAGTATTTT. It translates to CASSEGPDTQYF.

This clone was detected once. The V and J genes are TRBV30 and TRBJ1-4, with 11 positions matching TRBD1. Losses at the gene ends were 1 base for V and 3 bases for J; bases not matched to a gene: 1. The germline gives CDR1 GTSNPN, CDR2 SVGIG (reference sequence). This CDR3 is built from 15 residues. The DNA of the CDR3 is TGTGCCTGGAGTGGGACAGGGGGCTCTAATGAAAAACTGTTTTTT. Encoded protein: CAWSGTGGSNEKLFF.

This clone was recorded a few times. The rearrangement uses TRBV19 and TRBJ1-1; 7 bases align to TRBD1. The CDR3 is made up of 15 amino acids. J was trimmed by 1 base and V by 9 bases; bases with no gene match: 11. Germline CDR1 reads LNHDA; CDR2 reads SQIVND (reference sequence). The CDR3 loop is CASRSRGQSNTEAFF. CDR3 bases: TGTGCCAGCCGAAGCCGGGGACAGTCGAACACTGAAGCTTTCTTT.

The V and J genes are TRBV15 and TRBJ2-7; TRBD1 agrees at 9 bases. The CDR3 is made up of 16 amino acids. Germline V gene sequence: CDR1 LNHNV, CDR2 YYDKDF (reference sequence). The ends lost 1 base at V and 2 bases at J; junction bases unmatched: 6. The CDR3 sequence is CATSRGTGTGTYEQYF. CDR3 in DNA: TGTGCCACCAGCAGAGGGACTGGGACAGGGACCTACGAGCAGTACTTC.

The chain is built from TRBV4-1 and TRBJ2-2; D is ambiguous. This CDR3 region has 16 residues. Trimming removed 0 bases at V and 3 bases at J, with 11 bases between. Germline CDR1 reads MGHRA; CDR2 reads YSYEKL. The CDR3 is CASSQDRYQDTGELFF. CDR3 bases: TGCGCCAGCAGCCAAGATCGATATCAGGACACCGGGGAGCTGTTTTTT.

The chain has TRBV7-2 and TRBJ1-4; 7 bases align to TRBD1. V dropped 6 bases and J dropped 7; count of bases not matched to a gene: 5. Germline loops: CDR1 SGHTA, CDR2 FQGNSA. CDR3 length equals 13 residues. CDR3 sequence: CASRPPGGEKLFF. Written as DNA, the CDR3 is TGTGCCAGCAGGCCACCAGGGGGTGAAAAACTGTTTTTT. Together with reference TRBV7-2 and TRBJ1-4, the CDR3 gives the full variable domain: GAGVSQSPSNKVTEKGKDVELRCDPISGHTALYWYRQSLGQGLEFLIYFQGNSAPDKSGLPSDRFSAERTGGSVSTLTIQRTQQEDSAVYLCASRPPGGEKLFFGSGTQLSVL.

The gene calls are TRBV6-6 and TRBJ1-4; D is undetermined. With 1 base removed from V and 6 bases from J, the gap between germline ends came to 6 bases. The CDR3 covers 13 residues. CDR1 and CDR2 from the germline V gene are MNHNY and SVGAGI (reference sequence). This CDR3 is CASSYFTDEKLFF. The CDR3 DNA follows: TGTGCCAGCAGTTACTTCACGGATGAAAAACTGTTTTTT.

V usage is TRBV11-1 and J usage is TRBJ2-2; D might be TRBD2 (6 bases). Trimming took 6 bases from V and 2 from J, leaving 10 bases between them. This CDR3 comprises 14 residues. CDR1 and CDR2 from the germline V gene are SGHAT and FQDESV (reference sequence). CDR3 in amino acids: CASSRDSNTGELFF. CDR3 nucleotides: TGTGCCAGCAGTAGGGACTCAAACACCGGGGAGCTGTTTTTT.

V gene TRBV28 combines with J gene TRBJ1-2; tentatively, D is TRBD1 (6 bases). The germline V gene encodes CDR1 MDHEN and CDR2 SYDVKM. This CDR3 region has 13 residues. Trimming shortened V by 3 bases and J by 4 bases, and 9 bases separated the two germline ends. CDR3 coding DNA: TGTGCCAGCAGTTTCTCCAGGGGCTATGGCTACACCTTC. It specifies CASSFSRGYGYTF.

The V gene is TRBV10-2, the J gene TRBJ2-2; 11 nucleotides line up with TRBD1. Per germline, CDR1 WSHSY and CDR2 SAAADI. V dropped 6 bases and J dropped 6; count of bases not matched to a gene: 0. The CDR3 has 13 residues. DNA of the CDR3: TGCGCCAGCAGGGGACAGGGGGCCGGGGAGCTGTTTTTT. Translated, it gives CASRGQGAGELFF.